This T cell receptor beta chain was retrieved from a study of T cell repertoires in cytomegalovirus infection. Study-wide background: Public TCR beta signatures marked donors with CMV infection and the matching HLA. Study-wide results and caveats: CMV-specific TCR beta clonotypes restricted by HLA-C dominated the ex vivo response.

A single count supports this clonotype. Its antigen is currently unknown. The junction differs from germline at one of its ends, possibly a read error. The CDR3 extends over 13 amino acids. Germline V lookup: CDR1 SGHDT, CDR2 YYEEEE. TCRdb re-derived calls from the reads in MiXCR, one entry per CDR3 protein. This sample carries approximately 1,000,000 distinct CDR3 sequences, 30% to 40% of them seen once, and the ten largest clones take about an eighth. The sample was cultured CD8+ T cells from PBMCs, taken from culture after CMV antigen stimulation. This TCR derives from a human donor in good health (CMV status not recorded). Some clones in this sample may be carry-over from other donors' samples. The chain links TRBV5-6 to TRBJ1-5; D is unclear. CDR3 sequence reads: CAGSLSANQPQHF. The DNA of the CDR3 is TGTGCCGGCAGCCTCTCAGCCAATCAGCCCCAGCATTTT. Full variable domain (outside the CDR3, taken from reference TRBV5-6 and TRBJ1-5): DAGVTQSPTHLIKTRGQQVTLRCSPKSGHDTVSWYQQALGQGPQFIFQYYEEEERQRGNFPDRFSGHQFPNYSSELNVNALLLGDSALYLCAGSLSANQPQHFGDGTRLSIL.